What follows is one TCR beta chain and its context. This table comes from immunoSEQ multiplex PCR, and its TCRdb copy is limited to in-frame clones, with some not included. This sample has about 240,000 clones; 86% occur once, and the top ten carry roughly 10%. The sample originates from a study of blood T cell repertoires in COVID-19. About the research overall: The samples span acute and convalescent COVID-19 from the United States, Italy and Spain. T cells, B-cell-depleted T cells, or PBMCs supplied cDNA or gDNA.

The CDR3 extends over 13 amino acids. V was trimmed by 5 bases and J by 7 bases, leaving 9 bases between them. Germline V CDR1 and CDR2: LNHDA, SQIVND (reference sequence). This clonotype was sampled from a woman aged 45-60 years with COVID-19, enrolled during active disease. The chain combines TRBV19 with TRBJ1-6; no reliable D call. Sample: peripheral blood. For the CDR3, the DNA is TGTGCCAGTAGTGGAGGACGGAATTCACCCCTCCACTTT. This gives the protein CASSGGRNSPLHF.